One T cell receptor (beta chain) is described in this entry. This sample was included in a study of cytomegalovirus exposure and HLA in healthy donors. In the PCR, 60 Vbeta and 13 Jbeta primers were used. Sequencing was performed with immunoSEQ multiplex PCR; in TCRdb, only in-frame clones are kept and a portion is missing. The sample includes about 120,000 clones, approximately 80% of them seen just once. The V end lost 5 bases, the J end lost 0 bases, and 9 bases lay between the germline ends. Looked up from germline, CDR1 is SGDLS and CDR2 is YYNGEE. This CDR3 region has 14 residues. This sequence was found in a young woman in good health and CMV-seronegative. This chain connects TRBV9 to TRBJ1-3; D call uncertain. The specimen was PBMCs. CDR3: CASSYGSSGNTIYF. The CDR3, as DNA: TGTGCCAGCAGTTATGGCAGCTCTGGAAACACCATATATTTT.